This T cell receptor beta chain was sequenced in a study of metastatic and nonmetastatic thyroid tumors. Whole-study context: It was across blood and tumor or nodule tissue from malignant and benign thyroid patients that repertoires were compared.

Thyroid surgery took place with no prior treatment in any patient. This clone was counted between two and nine times. TCRdb reanalyzed the PCR reads via MiXCR. The table records just under 4,000 clones, 30% to 35% of them present only once. The sequence was collected from a female donor with papillary thyroid cancer or a benign thyroid nodule (not recorded which). Some clones in this sample may be carry-over from other donors' samples. Sequencing input: adjacent normal tissue.

As DNA, the CDR3 is TGTGCCAGCAGTTTCGGCTTGGCGGGGGACGAGCAGTACTTC. Translated: CASSFGLAGDEQYF. V is TRBV28 and J is TRBJ2-7, with 7 bases that match TRBD2. The CDR3 extends over 14 amino acids. In germline, CDR1 is MDHEN, CDR2 SYDVKM. The J segment lost 5 bases and the V segment lost 3 bases, leaving 7 bases of the junction unmatched.